This TCR beta chain was observed in a study of T cells after yellow fever vaccination. TCR cDNA was made by 5'RACE template switching, adding a universal primer site and UMIs. MiXCR, applied by TCRdb to the 5' RACE reads, yields one record per CDR3 protein. This table has about 340,000 distinct CDR3 sequences, under 15% appearing once. CDR1 SGHDT and CDR2 YYEEEE come from the germline V gene. CDR3 length equals 15 residues. Trimming removed 3 bases at V and 1 base at J, with 13 bases between. The table lists this clonotype with a count of one. Its target is not known. Study-wide results and caveats: Among all clonotypes, a small share was observed in both CD4 and CD8 compartments. Reappearance after the booster was observed for most primary-vaccination clones (about 95% CD4, about 86% CD8).

The sequence was obtained from a man younger than 30 who received the YFV17D yellow fever vaccine. Sequencing was performed on CD4+ T cells sorted from PBMCs, taken 15 days after the yellow fever booster vaccination. The chain combines TRBV5-6 with TRBJ1-1; D unresolved. The CDR3 nucleotides are TGTGCCAGCAGCTGGACTCGGGTGGGGAACACTGAAGCTTTCTTT. Amino acids: CASSWTRVGNTEAFF.